This TCR beta chain was captured by sequencing in a study of blood T cell repertoires in COVID-19. The overall study: Sites in the United States, Italy and Spain provided acute and convalescent COVID-19 samples. Sources were T cells, B-cell-depleted T cells, or PBMCs; the material itself was cDNA or gDNA.

This CDR3 region has 17 residues. The germline V gene encodes CDR1 MDHEN and CDR2 SYDVKM. Germline trimming cut 4 bases from V and 0 bases from J; bases unmatched to any gene: 4. In the original analysis: Estimates of nucleated cell counts were drawn from the amplification of reference gene primers. The assay was immunoSEQ multiplex PCR, and TCRdb's table has in-frame clones only and misses some. V and J calls and clone size are copied from that table; D and trimming were computed from the DNA. The sample holds a few hundred thousand clones; 82% are singletons and the top ten take roughly 3%. The V and J genes are TRBV28 and TRBJ1-5; TRBD1 aligns across 12 bases. The TCR comes from a woman aged 18-30 years with acute or convalescent COVID-19. Sequencing was done on a sample of peripheral blood. The CDR3 reads CASSWDRGPVSNQPQHF. In DNA, the CDR3 is TGTGCCAGCAGTTGGGACAGGGGGCCAGTTAGCAATCAGCCCCAGCATTTT.